The rows below give T cell receptor beta chains drawn from one sample of a study of blood T cell repertoires in COVID-19. Measured with immunoSEQ multiplex PCR; TCRdb has only the in-frame clones, and not every one. The sample carries around 100,000 clones, approximately 90% recorded once. The sample taken for sequencing was peripheral blood. Source of these receptors: a man aged 45-65 years with acute or convalescent COVID-19. Each CDR3 is given with its conserved first and last residue. D genes are given only for firm matches. Where a row states a size, it is once, few, many or the class of an expanded clone; other rows omit it.

d_gene	abundance	j_gene	v_gene	CDR3nt	CDR3aa
.	.	TRBJ2-3	TRBV19	TGTGCCAGTAAGGGGGGGGCAGATACGCAGTATTTT	CASKGGADTQYF
TRBD2	.	TRBJ2-5	TRBV5-1	TGCGCCAGCAGCAACCCCGCGGGAGAGGGGGAGACCCAGTACTTC	CASSNPAGEGETQYF
.	.	TRBJ2-1	TRBV5-6	TGTGCCAGCAGCTCAACAGGATTCAATGAGCAGTTCTTC	CASSSTGFNEQFF
.	.	TRBJ2-1	TRBV6-5	TGTGCCACCCCCGACAGTTTATCCTACAATGAGCAGTTCTTC	CATPDSLSYNEQFF
.	.	TRBJ2-2	TRBV6-5	TGTGCCAGCGCGGAGGGAGGGGGCACCGGGGAGCTGTTTTTT	CASAEGGGTGELFF
TRBD2	.	TRBJ2-5	TRBV7-2	TGTGCCAGCAGCTTAGTGGGTCCAGCGGGAGGGCGGAAGACCCAGTACTTC	CASSLVGPAGGRKTQYF
TRBD1	few	TRBJ1-2	TRBV10-2	TGCGCCAGCAGTGAGTCGAGGGACAGCGATAACTATGGCTACACCTTC	CASSESRDSDNYGYTF
.	once	TRBJ1-6	TRBV2	TGTGCCAGCAGTGGACAGGTGGTCAATTCACCCCTCCACTTT	CASSGQVVNSPLHF
.	.	TRBJ2-3	TRBV2	TGTGCCAGCACTTTGCGGCCCCCCACAGATACGCAGTATTTT	CASTLRPPTDTQYF
TRBD2	.	TRBJ2-7	TRBV11-3	TGTGCCAGCAGCTTAACTAGCGGGCCGGCCTACGAGCAGTACTTC	CASSLTSGPAYEQYF
.	few	TRBJ2-2	TRBV10-1	TGCGCCAGCAGTGAACAAACCGGGGAGCTGTTTTTT	CASSEQTGELFF
TRBD1	.	TRBJ1-1	TRBV9	TGTGCCAGCAGCGACACTCACAGGGGGACTGAAGCTTTCTTT	CASSDTHRGTEAFF
TRBD1	.	TRBJ1-5	TRBV27	TGTGCCAGCAGTTTATCGGACAGGTCTTATAGCAATCAGCCCCAGCATTTT	CASSLSDRSYSNQPQHF
.	.	TRBJ1-2	TRBV5-4	TGTGCCAGCAGCTTGGAACCGGGCTATGGCTACACCTTC	CASSLEPGYGYTF
TRBD2	.	TRBJ2-7	TRBV11-3	TGTGCCAGCAGCCACGGACTAGCGGGAGGAATAGAGCAGTACTTC	CASSHGLAGGIEQYF
TRBD2	once	TRBJ2-3	TRBV29-1	TGCAGCGTTTCTAGCGGGAGTAGAACAGATACGCAGTATTTT	CSVSSGSRTDTQYF
.	once	TRBJ1-3	TRBV10-2	TGCGCCAGCAGTTCGGGGGGCGGAGGTGGAAACACCATATATTTT	CASSSGGGGGNTIYF
TRBD1	.	TRBJ1-1	TRBV7-8	TGTGCCAGCAGCTTAAGAGGGGGCGAGAACACTGAAGCTTTCTTT	CASSLRGGENTEAFF